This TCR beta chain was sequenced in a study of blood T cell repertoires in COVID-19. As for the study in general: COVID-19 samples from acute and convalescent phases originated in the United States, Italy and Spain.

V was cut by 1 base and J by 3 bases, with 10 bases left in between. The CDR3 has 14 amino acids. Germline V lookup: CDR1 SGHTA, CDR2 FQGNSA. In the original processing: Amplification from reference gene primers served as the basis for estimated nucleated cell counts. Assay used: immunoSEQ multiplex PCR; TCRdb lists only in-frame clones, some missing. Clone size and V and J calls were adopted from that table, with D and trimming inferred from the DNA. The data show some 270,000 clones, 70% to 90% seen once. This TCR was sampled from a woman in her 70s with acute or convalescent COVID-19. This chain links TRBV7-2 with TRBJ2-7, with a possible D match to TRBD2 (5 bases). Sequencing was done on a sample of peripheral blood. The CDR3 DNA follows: TGTGCCAGCAGCTTAGTCGGGGTGGGCTACGAGCAGTACTTC. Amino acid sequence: CASSLVGVGYEQYF.